The clone carrying this T cell receptor beta chain has just a few counts. The antigen is undetermined. One end of the junction is discordant with germline, which a read error may explain. The CDR3 consists of 14 residues. CDR1 and CDR2 (germline): SNHLY, FYNNEI. Treatment denoted: roughly ten-day PBMC culture with coronavirus spike peptide pools or control peptides (ViraFEST assay). This record belongs to a study of vaccination and CD4 T cells after COVID-19. Study overall: SARS-CoV-2, HCoV-NL63, HCoV-OC43 and HCoV-229E supplied the overlapping spike peptides used to stimulate cells. For control cultures, the treatment was a CEFX pool, an HIV-1 Nef pool, or no peptide.

Scientists ran DNA taken from cultured CD4+ T cells through the Oncomine TCR Beta short-read assay for sequencing. Investigators isolated genomic DNA from cultured CD4+ T cells. TCRdb fed the PCR reads into MiXCR, producing one record per CDR3 protein. The sample comprises approximately 9,900 distinct CDR3 sequences, about 49% of which are singletons, and roughly 18% rests with the top ten. The chain combines TRBV2 with TRBJ1-3, with D tentatively TRBD1 (5 bases). The sequenced material came from CD4+ T cells from blood, cultured in vitro. The source of this sequence is a human donor who had recovered from COVID-19. CDR3 region: CASSDVGAGNTIYF. In DNA form, the CDR3 reads TGTGCCAGCAGTGATGTAGGGGCTGGAAACACTATATATTTT.